These T cell receptor beta chains were read from a single sample in a study of post-analysis software for immune sequencing data. TCRdb ran MiXCR on the PCR reads and lists one entry per CDR3 protein. The sample holds about 430,000 distinct CDR3 sequences, 30% to 40% seen once. The specimen sequenced was blood. Receptors originate from a girl aged 2-9 years with multiple sclerosis. The CDR3 runs from the conserved cysteine through the conserved F or W. The D gene is left open where the match is weak. Only part of the rows carry a size: once, few, many, or a class if the clone is expanded.

D gene	J gene	clone size	V gene	CDR3 DNA	CDR3 protein
.	TRBJ2-2	.	TRBV4-1	TGCGCCAGCAGCCAAGATGTGGCAGAGTACACCGGGGAGCTGTTTTTT	CASSQDVAEYTGELFF
.	TRBJ2-1	.	TRBV12-3/TRBV12-4	TGTGCCAGCAGCGAAAAACAGGGGACTTTTTACAATGAGCAGTTCTTC	CASSEKQGTFYNEQFF
.	TRBJ1-1	.	TRBV13	TGTGCCAGCAGCTTGGTGGGGGAGCTACGAACTGAAGCTTTCTTT	CASSLVGELRTEAFF
.	TRBJ1-5	.	TRBV7-6	TGTGCCAGCAGCTTAGCCCGTGGAGGGGAGAATCAGCCCCAGCATTTT	CASSLARGGENQPQHF
TRBD1	TRBJ1-2	.	TRBV6-6	TGTGCCAGCAGACCCCTCGACAGGGGTCGGAACTATGGCTACACCTTC	CASRPLDRGRNYGYTF
.	TRBJ2-1	few	TRBV6-5	TGTGCCAGCTCCCAGAGGGTTTACTTCTATGAGCAGTTCTTC	CASSQRVYFYEQFF
.	TRBJ2-2	once	TRBV9	TGTGCCAGCAGCCCCGTCACGGGACGGGGGAACACCGGGGAGCTGTTTTTT	CASSPVTGRGNTGELFF
.	TRBJ2-1	.	TRBV24-1	TGTGCCACCAGTGATTGGACTGCCAATACCTACAATGAGCAGTTCTTC	CATSDWTANTYNEQFF
TRBD1	TRBJ1-2	.	TRBV5-6	TGTGCCAGCAGCGGCCGGACCGGGACAGTAAACTATGGCTACACCTTC	CASSGRTGTVNYGYTF
.	TRBJ2-1	.	TRBV7-9	TGTGCCAGCAGGCCCGGCCTCTCGTCTGAGCAGTTCTTC	CASRPGLSSEQFF
TRBD1	TRBJ1-2	.	TRBV5-5	TGTGCCAGCAGTACGATCGGAACAGGGGGCCTCGATGGCTACACCTTC	CASSTIGTGGLDGYTF
TRBD1	TRBJ2-6	.	TRBV6-6	TGTGCCAGCGACAGGGCCCGCTCTGGGGCCAACGTCCTGACTTTC	CASDRARSGANVLTF
TRBD1	TRBJ1-4	.	TRBV6-6	TGTGCCAGCAGTTACCTCCCGGGACAGGGTAATGAAAAACTGTTTTTT	CASSYLPGQGNEKLFF
TRBD2	TRBJ2-3	few	TRBV24-1	TGTGCCACCAGTGATTTGAAGACTAGCGGGAGGCCCTTTGATACGCAGTATTTT	CATSDLKTSGRPFDTQYF
.	TRBJ2-3	.	TRBV28	TGTGCCAGCAGTCCATGGTCAGGGCCCACAGATACGCAGTATTTT	CASSPWSGPTDTQYF
.	TRBJ2-7	few	TRBV29-1	TGCAGCGCCGGAGGAGGGCAGACAGGGTCCTACGAGCAGTACTTC	CSAGGGQTGSYEQYF